The entry that follows covers one T cell receptor beta chain sequence. The source of the sample is a study of shared clonotypes between healthy human individuals. Selected positively for CCR7 and CD45RO-negative, naive CD8 cells excluded terminally differentiated effector memory CD45RA+ cells. Data came from immunoSEQ multiplex PCR; TCRdb stores just in-frame clones and leaves some out. The sample records approximately 590,000 clones, roughly 96% being singletons. CDR3 length: 12 residues. From germline, CDR1 is MNHNY and CDR2 SVGAGI (reference sequence). V lost 9 bases and J lost 4, with 9 bases in between.

The receptor's source is a woman between 25 and 40 years old in good health. The chain joins TRBV6-6 to TRBJ2-2, with no clear D. The specimen was naive CD8+ T cells sorted from blood. Here the CDR3 reads CASQGSTGELFF. DNA for the CDR3: TGTGCCAGTCAAGGCTCCACCGGGGAGCTGTTTTTT.